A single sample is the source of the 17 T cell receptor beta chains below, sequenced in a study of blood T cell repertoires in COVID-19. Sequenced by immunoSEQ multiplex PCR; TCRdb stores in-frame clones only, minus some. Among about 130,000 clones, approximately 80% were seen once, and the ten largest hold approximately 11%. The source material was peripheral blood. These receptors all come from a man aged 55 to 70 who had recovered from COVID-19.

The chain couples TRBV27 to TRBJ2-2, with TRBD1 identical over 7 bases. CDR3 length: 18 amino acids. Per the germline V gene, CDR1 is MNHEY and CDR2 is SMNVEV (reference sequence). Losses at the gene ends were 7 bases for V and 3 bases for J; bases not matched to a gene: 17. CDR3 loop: CASKKWGVGTGDTGELFF. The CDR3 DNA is TGTGCCAGCAAAAAGTGGGGTGTTGGCACAGGGGACACCGGGGAGCTGTTTTTT.

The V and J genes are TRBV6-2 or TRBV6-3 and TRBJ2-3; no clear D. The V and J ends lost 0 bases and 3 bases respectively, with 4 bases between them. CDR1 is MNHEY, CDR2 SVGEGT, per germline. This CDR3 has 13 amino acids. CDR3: CASSYSLTDTQYF. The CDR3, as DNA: TGTGCCAGCAGTTACTCCCTAACAGATACGCAGTATTTT.

CDR3 sequence reads: CASTSPQGASGSPLHF. In DNA form, the CDR3 reads TGTGCCAGCACCTCCCCCCAGGGGGCTAGCGGTTCACCCCTCCACTTT. The V gene is TRBV28, the J gene TRBJ1-6, with TRBD1 identical over 8 bases. The CDR3 covers 16 residues. Germline V CDR1 and CDR2: MDHEN, SYDVKM. V shed 7 bases and J 9 bases; nucleotides not matched to a gene: 14.

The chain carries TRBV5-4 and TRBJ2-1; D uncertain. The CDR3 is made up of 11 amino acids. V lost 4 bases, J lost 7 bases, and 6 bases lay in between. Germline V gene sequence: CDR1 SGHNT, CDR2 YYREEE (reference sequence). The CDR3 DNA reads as TGTGCCAGCAGCGTATATAATGAGCAGTTCTTC. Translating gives CASSVYNEQFF.

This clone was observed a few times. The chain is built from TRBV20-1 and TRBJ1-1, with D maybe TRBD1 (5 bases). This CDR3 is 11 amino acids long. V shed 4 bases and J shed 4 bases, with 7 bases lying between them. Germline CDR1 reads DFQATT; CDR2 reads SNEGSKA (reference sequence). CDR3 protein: CSANGGTEAFF. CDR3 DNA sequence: TGCAGTGCTAACGGGGGCACTGAAGCTTTCTTT.

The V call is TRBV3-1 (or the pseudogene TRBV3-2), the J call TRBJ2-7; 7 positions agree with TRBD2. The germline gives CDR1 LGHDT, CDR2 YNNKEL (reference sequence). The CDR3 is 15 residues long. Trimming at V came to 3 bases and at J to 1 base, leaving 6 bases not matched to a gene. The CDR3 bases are TGTGCCAGCAGCCACTACGCTAGCGGATCCTACGAGCAGTACTTC. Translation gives CASSHYASGSYEQYF.

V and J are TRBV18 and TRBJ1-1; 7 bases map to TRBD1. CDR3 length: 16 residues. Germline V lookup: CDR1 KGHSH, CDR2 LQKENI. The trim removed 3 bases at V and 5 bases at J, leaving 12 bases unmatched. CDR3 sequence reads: CASSPRGTGEGTEAFF. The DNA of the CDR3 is TGTGCCAGCTCACCCCGCGGCACAGGGGAAGGGACTGAAGCTTTCTTT.

For the CDR3, the DNA is TGTGCCATCACCCCCCTCGCGGGTAACACCGGGGAGCTGTTTTTT. The encoded protein is CAITPLAGNTGELFF. The chain links TRBV10-3 to TRBJ2-2; D is perhaps TRBD2 (5 bases). V was trimmed by 7 bases and J by 2 bases, leaving 14 bases between them. Germline values: CDR1 ENHRY, CDR2 SYGVKD. This CDR3 is 15 amino acids long.

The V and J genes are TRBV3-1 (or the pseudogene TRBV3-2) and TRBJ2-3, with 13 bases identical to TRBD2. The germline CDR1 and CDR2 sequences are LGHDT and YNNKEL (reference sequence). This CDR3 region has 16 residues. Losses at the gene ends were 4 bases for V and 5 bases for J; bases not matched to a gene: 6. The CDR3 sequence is CASSPGTSGMIDTQYF. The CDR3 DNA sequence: TGTGCCAGCAGCCCGGGGACTAGCGGGATGATAGATACGCAGTATTTT.

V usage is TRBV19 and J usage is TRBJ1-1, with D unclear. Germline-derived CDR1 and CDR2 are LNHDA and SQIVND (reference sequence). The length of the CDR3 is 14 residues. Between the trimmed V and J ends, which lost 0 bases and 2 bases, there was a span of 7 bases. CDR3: CASSIEVRNTEAFF. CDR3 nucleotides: TGTGCCAGTAGTATAGAGGTCAGAAACACTGAAGCTTTCTTT. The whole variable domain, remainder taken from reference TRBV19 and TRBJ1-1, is DGGITQSPKYLFRKEGQNVTLSCEQNLNHDAMYWYRQDPGQGLRLIYYSQIVNDFQKGDIAEGYSVSREKKESFPLTVTSAQKNPTAFYLCASSIEVRNTEAFFGQGTRLTVV.

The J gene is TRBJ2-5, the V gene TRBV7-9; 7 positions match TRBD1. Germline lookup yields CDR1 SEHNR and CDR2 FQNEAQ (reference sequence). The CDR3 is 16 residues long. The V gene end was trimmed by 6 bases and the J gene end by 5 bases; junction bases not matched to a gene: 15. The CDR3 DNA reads TGTGCCAGCAGTACAGCCCCGGGACAGACCCGGGAGACCCAGTACTTC. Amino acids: CASSTAPGQTRETQYF. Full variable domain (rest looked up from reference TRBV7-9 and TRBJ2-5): DTGVSQNPRHKITKRGQNVTFRCDPISEHNRLYWYRQTLGQGPEFLTYFQNEAQLEKSRLLSDRFSAERPKGSFSTLEIQRTEQGDSAMYLCASSTAPGQTRETQYFGPGTRLLVL.

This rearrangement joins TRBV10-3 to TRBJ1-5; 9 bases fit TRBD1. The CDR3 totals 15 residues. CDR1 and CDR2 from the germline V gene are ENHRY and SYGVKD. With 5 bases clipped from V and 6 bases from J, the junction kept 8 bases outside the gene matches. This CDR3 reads CAISPGQGAFQPQHF. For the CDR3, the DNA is TGTGCCATCAGTCCGGGACAGGGAGCTTTTCAGCCCCAGCATTTT.

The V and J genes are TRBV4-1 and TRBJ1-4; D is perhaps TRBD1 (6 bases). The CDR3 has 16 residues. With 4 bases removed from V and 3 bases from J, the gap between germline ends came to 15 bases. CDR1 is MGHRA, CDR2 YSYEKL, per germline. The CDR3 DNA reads TGCGCCAGCAGCCCGCTCCTGACAGGCTCTAATGAAAAACTGTTTTTT. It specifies CASSPLLTGSNEKLFF.

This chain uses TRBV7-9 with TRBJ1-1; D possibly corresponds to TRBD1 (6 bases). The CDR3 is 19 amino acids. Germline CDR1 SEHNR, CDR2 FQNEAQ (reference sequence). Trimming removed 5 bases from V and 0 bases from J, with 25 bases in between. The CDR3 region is CASSRRRQSGTNLNTEAFF. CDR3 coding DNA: TGTGCCAGCAGCCGTAGGAGGCAGTCGGGGACAAACTTGAACACTGAAGCTTTCTTT.

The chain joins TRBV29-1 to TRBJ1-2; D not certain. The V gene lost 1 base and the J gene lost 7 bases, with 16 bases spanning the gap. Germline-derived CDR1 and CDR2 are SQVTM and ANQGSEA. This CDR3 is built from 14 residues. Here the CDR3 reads CSVEVGTGRAGYTF. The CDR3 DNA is TGCAGCGTTGAAGTGGGAACGGGGAGGGCTGGCTACACCTTC.

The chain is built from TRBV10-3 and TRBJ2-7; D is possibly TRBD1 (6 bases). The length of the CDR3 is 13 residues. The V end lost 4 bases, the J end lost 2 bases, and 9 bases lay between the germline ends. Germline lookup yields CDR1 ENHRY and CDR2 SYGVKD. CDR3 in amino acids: CAISGGGAYEQYF. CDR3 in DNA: TGTGCCATCAGTGGAGGGGGAGCCTACGAGCAGTACTTC.

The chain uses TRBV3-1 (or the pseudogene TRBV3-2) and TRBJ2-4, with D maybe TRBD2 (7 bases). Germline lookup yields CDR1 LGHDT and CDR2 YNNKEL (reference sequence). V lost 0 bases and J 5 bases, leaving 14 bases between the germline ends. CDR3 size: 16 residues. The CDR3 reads CASSQDRVGGENIQYF. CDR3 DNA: TGTGCCAGCAGCCAAGATAGAGTAGGGGGGGAAAACATTCAGTACTTC.